This T cell receptor beta chain is drawn from a study of cytomegalovirus exposure and HLA in healthy donors. Concerning this clone: Its cognate antigen is unknown.

General study points: Most CMV-associated TCR beta chains were later found to appear HLA-restricted. In vitro experiments confirmed that three CMV-associated chains were specific for CMV antigens. There were several of the most significant clusters that appeared linked to common viral pathogens in a later analysis.

With 60 Vbeta and 13 Jbeta primers, the PCR was carried out. The table came from immunoSEQ multiplex PCR; TCRdb's copy has only in-frame clones and leaves some out. Of about 98,000 clones listed, 74% are singletons. The CDR3 covers 16 residues. Looked up from germline, CDR1 is SEHNR and CDR2 is FQNEAQ (reference sequence). Unmatched junction bases numbered 7, after V lost 6 bases and J lost 2 bases. The J gene is TRBJ2-3, the V gene TRBV7-9, with TRBD2 identical over 11 bases. This receptor was taken from a male donor in good health and CMV-seronegative. Sequencing input: PBMCs. The CDR3 sequence: CASSLLGLAVTDTQYF. The CDR3 bases are TGTGCCAGCAGTTTACTGGGACTAGCGGTCACAGATACGCAGTATTTT.